This T cell receptor (beta chain) is from a study of cytomegalovirus exposure and HLA in healthy donors (dated by TCRdb to about 2017). Study-level background: According to an earlier analysis of 587 of the donors, about 179 million T cells yielded some 120 million unique TCR beta sequences and 250 to 350 Gb of sequence data. Around 300 gigabases of sequencing data and around 87 million unique TCR sequences were included in an early release covering around 650 HLA-typed donors. Among the roughly 400 genotyped donors, roughly 80% belonged to the genetic ancestry cluster associated with self-reported Caucasian donors. The study aimed to test whether cataloging public T cell receptors could reveal signatures of past pathogen exposure. The T cell repertoires of several hundred subjects were profiled by immunosequencing and related to cytomegalovirus serostatus. Along with the approximately 700-subject first cohort, a separate validation cohort of over a hundred different subjects was used. To predict cytomegalovirus infection status, the study combined high-throughput TCR immunosequencing, statistical association of individual TCRs with disease status, and machine learning. To study patterns of TCR occurrence, a later analysis re-analyzed previously published TCR beta repertoires from hundreds of donors and added high-resolution HLA genotyping. In the later analysis, no new phenotypic data were used to find candidate immune exposures; instead, reliance was placed on TCR beta sequences and their occurrence across donors. To decide whether each TCR beta V gene segment behaved as functional or pseudogenic, an earlier analysis of approximately 620 of the donors relied on high-throughput TCR beta sequencing. Donor age, sex, ethnicity and CMV serostatus were compiled together with the repertoire data. A later genetic analysis used genome-wide SNP genotypes for about three fifths of the 666 donors, treating that subset as a discovery cohort. All discovery cohort repertoires had been generated using a single sequencing platform. Class I and class II HLA loci were covered by the typing at four-digit resolution. The number of typed donors differed by locus: roughly 629-640 for A, B, C, DRB1 and DQB1; about 520 for DQA1; 600 to 610 for DPA1; and around 470 for DPB1. Four to six DR-DQ haplotypes were handled as single units for association and clustering, since linkage in the cohort was strong. On average, about 200,000 unique TCR beta nucleotide sequences were sequenced per donor among some 420 genotyped donors of the cohort, with 15% to 20% of those sequences being non-productive.

The library was built by means of the immunoSEQ multiplex PCR assay. For the multiplex PCR, a mixture combining 60 forward primers for TCR Vbeta segments and 13 reverse primers for TCR Jbeta segments was used. The CDR3 region of rearranged TCR beta genes was amplified from genomic DNA with a multiplex PCR assay. The Illumina HiSeq System was used to sequence the amplified TCR beta libraries as 87-base-pair reads. The study's processing was this. A later analysis tallied tens of millions of unique TCR beta chains across the 666 repertoires, and about 12 million of those chains were shared by two or more donors. Raw reads were error-corrected and collapsed into unique sequences by a nearest-neighbor algorithm in which closely related sequences were merged to remove PCR and sequencing errors. To assign V, D and J gene segments, CDR3 sequences were aligned to IMGT reference sequences. For a sequence to be retained, a match of at least six nucleotides was required to both a V gene segment and a J gene segment. A rearrangement was called productive if the CDR3 had no stop codons and remained in frame with V and J, and every other rearrangement was called non-productive. CDR3 was defined by IMGT convention, running from the second conserved V-encoded cysteine to the conserved J-encoded phenylalanine. Sequences without an unambiguous match to a single V gene segment were excluded from the earlier analysis of 500 to 700 of the donors. An earlier analysis of roughly 590 of the donors called V segments functional above 56.7% productive rearrangements and segregating when the between-donor standard deviation exceeded 5%. A statistical classification framework was developed to diagnose cytomegalovirus status using the catalog of TCR beta chain sequences. In a later analysis, TCR nucleotide sequences were compared against IMGT/GENE-DB human TR gene sequences so that V and J genes could be assigned. In a later analysis, CDR3 sequences and most-parsimonious VDJ recombination scenarios were assigned using the TCRdist pipeline. In a later analysis, each TCR beta chain was defined by its CDR3 amino acid sequence together with its V-gene family, and reads without a unique V-gene family were excluded. A later analysis removed several hundred highly shared, low-generation-probability nucleotide sequences to deal with suspected cross-contamination and a sequencing artifact. In a later analysis, a clonal expansion index was calculated for each public chain from normalized within-repertoire ranks of inferred template counts. Generation probabilities in a later analysis came from a VDJ recombination model fitted to out-of-frame rearrangements, and those results were checked against IGoR. A later analysis scored TCR-TCR, TCR-HLA and TCR-CMV co-occurrence with hypergeometric tests, applying a repertoire-size bias correction to TCR pairs. In a later analysis, false discovery rates were estimated by permuting HLA or CMV assignments 20 times. In a later analysis, co-occurring TCRs were grouped with DBSCAN, and TCRdist sequence similarity was added when clustering was performed within HLA-allele-positive subsets. Repertoires with fewer than 30,000 or more than 120,000 public chains were left out of co-occurrence clustering, as were a handful of repertoires with anomalous nucleotide sharing. The source is immuneACCESS, and TCRdb retained only in-frame sequences with V and J called. Part of the clones is not carried over; for the studies checked, unresolved V genes explain less than half of this, and the remainder is unexplained. That table furnishes V, J and clone size, whereas the DNA furnished D and trimming. Counted in this sample were roughly 110,000 clones; 60% to 80% of them appeared once. The leading ten clones occupy more than 2% of the sample.

In regard to this clone: Its target antigen remains unknown. No base-level quality is on record; no much larger clone is a single base apart.

The cohort comprised several hundred healthy bone marrow donors. Cohort members were all nominally healthy when sampled, although unrecorded immune exposures were likely present. The donor was CMV seronegative and belonged to the group of 352 seronegative cohort members. A peripheral blood sample was provided by each donor, and peripheral blood mononuclear cells were used for TCR beta sequencing. The Qiagen DNeasy Blood Extraction Kit was used to extract genomic DNA from the blood cell samples. Findings and caveats that apply to the study as a whole: A later analysis found that TCR association rates varied across HLA loci, with DRB1 alleles showing the most associated TCRs and HLA-C alleles the fewest. Linkage disequilibrium might explain the correlated functional status among segregating V segments, but an unknown experimental factor could not be excluded. Some IMGT-functional V segments, including TRBV6-2 and TRBV6-3, could not be distinguished by the 87-base-pair reads and were therefore excluded. CMV serostatus was the only immune exposure information available for the cohort. A few of the identified cytomegalovirus-associated TCR beta chains were confirmed in vitro to be specific for cytomegalovirus antigens. In both the original and validation cohorts, the classifier was reported to diagnose cytomegalovirus status with high specificity and sensitivity. A later genetic analysis associated a missense DCLRE1C variant with V-gene and J-gene trimming of TCR beta chains, and an independent cohort replicated the association. About 17 rarely observed V segments, including chromosome 9 orphons, were excluded from the earlier analysis of about 500 of the donors because counts were too low. This cohort had only TCR beta chains sequenced, and the lack of alpha or paired-chain data limited which features could be detected. A later analysis found that HLA-associated TCR beta chains were more clonally expanded and had lower generation probabilities than equally common non-associated chains. A later analysis found that most CMV-associated TCR beta chains appeared HLA-restricted, with HLA associations seemingly driven largely by CMV exposure. When HLA alleles, especially DR and DQ, strongly co-occurred, TCR associations were difficult to assign to individual alleles. The study listed over 150 TCR beta chains as associated with cytomegalovirus. Compared with the approximately 600-donor mean, donors in an Asian-associated ancestry cluster had fewer N-insertions in productive TCRs, according to a later genetic analysis. Broadly in line with IMGT annotations, most TCR beta V segments showed up in productive rearrangements about 87% or about 30% of the time in an earlier analysis of approximately 640 of the donors. The authors suggested that the approach could potentially be extended to other disease states and immunological phenotypes. In a later analysis, about 17,000 TCR beta sequences were associated with specific HLA alleles at a false discovery rate of 0.05. A cluster of highly shared sequence variants was judged likely to represent a technical artifact of the sequencing pipeline. A further reported finding was that TCR beta sequences accurately predicted the HLA-A and HLA-B alleles for most subjects in the first cohort. Because HLA typing was missing for some donors at each locus, association tests included only the typed subset. Most TCR sequences were seen in very few donors, while some public TCRs were found in many individuals. The presence/absence analyses assumed that sequencing depth was roughly uniform across donors, and that assumption may not be true. According to a later analysis, parvovirus B19, influenza, CMV and Epstein-Barr virus appeared linked to several top co-occurrence clusters.

CDR1 and CDR2, looked up from the germline V gene, are SGDLS and YYNGEE. The CDR3 holds 14 amino acids from the cysteine to the phenylalanine. The sequence is cut down to CDR3 DNA, 42 bases in frame from base 1. Germline trimming: 4 bases from V, 6 bases from J; junction bases outside gene matches: 5. Sequencing was performed on PBMCs. Here the chain combines TRBV9 and TRBJ1-1, and TRBD1 matches 11 of the central bases. The sequence derives from a man between 18 and 35 years old in good health and CMV-seronegative. The sequenced DNA: TGTGCCAGCAGCTTGGGACAGGGGGACGCTGAAGCTTTCTTT. This translates into CASSLGQGDAEAFF. The full variable domain, with segments outside the CDR3 supplied by the reference TRBV9 and TRBJ1-1 proteins, appears as DSGVTQTPKHLITATGQRVTLRCSPRSGDLSVYWYQQSLDQGLQFLIQYYNGEERAKGNILERFSAQQFPDLHSELNLSSLELGDSALYFCASSLGQGDAEAFFGQGTRLTVV.